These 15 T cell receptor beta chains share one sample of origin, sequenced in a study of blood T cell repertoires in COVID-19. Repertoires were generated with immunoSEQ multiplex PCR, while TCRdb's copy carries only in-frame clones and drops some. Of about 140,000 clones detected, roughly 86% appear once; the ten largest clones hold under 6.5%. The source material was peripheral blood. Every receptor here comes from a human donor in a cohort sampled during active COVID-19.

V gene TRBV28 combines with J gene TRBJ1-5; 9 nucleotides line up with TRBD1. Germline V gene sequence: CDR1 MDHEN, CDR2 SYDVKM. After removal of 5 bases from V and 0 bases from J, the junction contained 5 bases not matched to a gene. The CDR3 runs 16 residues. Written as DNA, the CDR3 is TGTGCCAGCAGTCTCGGGACAGGGTATAGCAATCAGCCCCAGCATTTT. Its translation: CASSLGTGYSNQPQHF.

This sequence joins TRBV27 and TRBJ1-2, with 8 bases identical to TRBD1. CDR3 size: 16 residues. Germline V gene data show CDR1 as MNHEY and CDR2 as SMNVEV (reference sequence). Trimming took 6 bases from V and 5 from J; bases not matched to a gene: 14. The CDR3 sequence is CASSLIGAGGTYGYTF. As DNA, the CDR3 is TGTGCCAGCAGCCTTATTGGGGCAGGGGGCACTTATGGCTACACCTTC.

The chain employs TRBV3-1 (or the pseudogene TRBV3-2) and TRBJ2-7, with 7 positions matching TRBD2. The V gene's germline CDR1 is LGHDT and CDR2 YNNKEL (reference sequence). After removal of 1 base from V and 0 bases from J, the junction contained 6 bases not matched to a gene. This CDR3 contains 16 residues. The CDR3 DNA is TGTGCCAGCAGCCAAGTGAGGACTAGGAGCTCCTACGAGCAGTACTTC. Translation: CASSQVRTRSSYEQYF.

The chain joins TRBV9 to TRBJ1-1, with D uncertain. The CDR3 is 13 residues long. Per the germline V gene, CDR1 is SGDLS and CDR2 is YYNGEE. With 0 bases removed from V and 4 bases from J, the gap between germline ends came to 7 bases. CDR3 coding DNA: TGTGCCAGCAGCGTAGGAGGGCTCACTGAAGCTTTCTTT. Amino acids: CASSVGGLTEAFF.

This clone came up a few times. The CDR3 reads CASSILVSGWESDTQYF. The CDR3 region has the DNA TGTGCCAGTAGTATCCTCGTTAGCGGGTGGGAGTCAGATACGCAGTATTTT. This rearrangement joins TRBV19 to TRBJ2-3, with 7 bases identical to TRBD2. CDR1 and CDR2 from the germline V gene are LNHDA and SQIVND (reference sequence). V lost 3 bases to trimming and J lost 4 bases; unmatched junction nucleotides: 13. This CDR3 spans 17 amino acids.

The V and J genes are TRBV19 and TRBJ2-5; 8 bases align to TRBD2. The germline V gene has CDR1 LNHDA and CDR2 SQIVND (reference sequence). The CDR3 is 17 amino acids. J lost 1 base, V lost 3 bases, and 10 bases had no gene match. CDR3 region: CASSIIRAGGRQETQYF. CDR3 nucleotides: TGTGCCAGTAGTATTATAAGGGCGGGGGGCCGCCAAGAGACCCAGTACTTC.

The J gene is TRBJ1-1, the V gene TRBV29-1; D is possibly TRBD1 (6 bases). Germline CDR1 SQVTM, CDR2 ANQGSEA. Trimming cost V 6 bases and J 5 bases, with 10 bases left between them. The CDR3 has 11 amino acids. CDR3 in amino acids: CSVQGWTEAFF. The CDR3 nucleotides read TGCAGCGTCCAGGGGTGGACTGAAGCTTTCTTT.

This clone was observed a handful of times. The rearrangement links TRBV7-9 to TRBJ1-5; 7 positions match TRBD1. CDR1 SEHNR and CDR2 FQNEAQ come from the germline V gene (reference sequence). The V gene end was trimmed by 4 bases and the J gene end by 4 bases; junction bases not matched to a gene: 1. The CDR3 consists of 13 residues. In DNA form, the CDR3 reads TGTGCCAGCAGCTGGGACAGTAATCAGCCCCAGCATTTT. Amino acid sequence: CASSWDSNQPQHF.

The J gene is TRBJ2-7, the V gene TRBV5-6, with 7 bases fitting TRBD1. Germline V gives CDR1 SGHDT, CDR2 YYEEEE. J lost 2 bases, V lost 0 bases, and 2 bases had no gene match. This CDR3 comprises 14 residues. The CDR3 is CASSLGGTAYEQYF. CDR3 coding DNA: TGTGCCAGCAGCTTGGGAGGGACAGCCTACGAGCAGTACTTC. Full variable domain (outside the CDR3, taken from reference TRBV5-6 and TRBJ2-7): DAGVTQSPTHLIKTRGQQVTLRCSPKSGHDTVSWYQQALGQGPQFIFQYYEEEERQRGNFPDRFSGHQFPNYSSELNVNALLLGDSALYLCASSLGGTAYEQYFGPGTRLTVT.

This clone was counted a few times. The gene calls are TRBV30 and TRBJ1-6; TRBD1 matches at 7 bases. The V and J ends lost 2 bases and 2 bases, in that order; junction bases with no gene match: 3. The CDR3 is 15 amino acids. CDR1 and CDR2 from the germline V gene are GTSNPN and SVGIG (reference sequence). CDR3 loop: CAWSLQGPYNSPLHF. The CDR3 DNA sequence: TGTGCCTGGAGTTTACAGGGGCCCTATAATTCACCCCTCCACTTT.

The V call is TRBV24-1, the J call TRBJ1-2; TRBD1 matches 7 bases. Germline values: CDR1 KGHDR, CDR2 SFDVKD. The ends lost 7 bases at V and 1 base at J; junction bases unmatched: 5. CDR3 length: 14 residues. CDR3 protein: CATSNRGINYGYTF. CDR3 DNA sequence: TGTGCCACCAGCAACAGGGGAATTAACTATGGCTACACCTTC.

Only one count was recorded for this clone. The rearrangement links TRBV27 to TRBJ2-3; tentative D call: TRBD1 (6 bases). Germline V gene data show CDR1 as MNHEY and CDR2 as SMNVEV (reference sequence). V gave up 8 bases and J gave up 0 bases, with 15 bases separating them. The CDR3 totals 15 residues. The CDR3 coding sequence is TGTGCCAGCCGGAGCCAGGGACAAAGCACAGATACGCAGTATTTT. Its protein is CASRSQGQSTDTQYF.

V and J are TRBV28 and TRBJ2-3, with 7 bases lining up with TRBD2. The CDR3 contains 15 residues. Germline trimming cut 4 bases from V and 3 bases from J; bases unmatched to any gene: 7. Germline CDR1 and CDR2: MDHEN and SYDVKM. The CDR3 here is CASSSAAGATDTQYF. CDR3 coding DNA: TGTGCCAGCAGTTCCGCGGCGGGAGCTACAGATACGCAGTATTTT. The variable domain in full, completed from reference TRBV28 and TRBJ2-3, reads DVKVTQSSRYLVKRTGEKVFLECVQDMDHENMFWYRQDPGLGLRLIYFSYDVKMKEKGDIPEGYSVSREKKERFSLILESASTNQTSMYLCASSSAAGATDTQYFGPGTRLTVL.

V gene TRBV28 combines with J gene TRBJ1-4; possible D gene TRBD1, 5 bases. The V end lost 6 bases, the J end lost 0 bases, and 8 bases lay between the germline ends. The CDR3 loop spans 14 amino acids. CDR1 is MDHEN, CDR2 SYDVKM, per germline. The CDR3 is CASRGLATNEKLFF. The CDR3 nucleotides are TGTGCCAGCAGGGGGCTGGCAACTAATGAAAAACTGTTTTTT.

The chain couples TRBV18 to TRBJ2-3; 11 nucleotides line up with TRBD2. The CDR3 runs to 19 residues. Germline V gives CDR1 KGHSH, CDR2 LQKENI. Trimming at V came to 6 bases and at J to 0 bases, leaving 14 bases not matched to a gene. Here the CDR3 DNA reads TGTGCCAGCTCTCAACTACCTGGGACTAGCGGATCTAGCACAGATACGCAGTATTTT. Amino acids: CASSQLPGTSGSSTDTQYF.